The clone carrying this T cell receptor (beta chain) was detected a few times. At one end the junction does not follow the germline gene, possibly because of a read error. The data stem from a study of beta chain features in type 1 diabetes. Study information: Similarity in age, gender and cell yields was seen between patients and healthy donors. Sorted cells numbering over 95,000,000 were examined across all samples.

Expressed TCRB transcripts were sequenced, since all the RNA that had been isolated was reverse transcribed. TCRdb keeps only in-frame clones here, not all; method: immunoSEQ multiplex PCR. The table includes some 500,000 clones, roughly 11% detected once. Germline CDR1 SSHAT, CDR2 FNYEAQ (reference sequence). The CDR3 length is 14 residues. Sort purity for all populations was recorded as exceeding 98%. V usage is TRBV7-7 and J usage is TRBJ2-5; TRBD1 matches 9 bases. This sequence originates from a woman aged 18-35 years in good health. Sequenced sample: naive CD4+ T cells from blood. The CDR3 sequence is CASSLRQGGETQYF. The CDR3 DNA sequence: TGTGCTAGCAGCTTACGACAGGGGGGAGAGACCCAGTACTTC. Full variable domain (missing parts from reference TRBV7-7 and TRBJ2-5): GAGVSQSPRYKVTKRGQDVTLRCDPISSHATLYWYQQALGQGPEFLTYFNYEAQPDKSGLPSDRFSAERPEGSISTLTIQRTEQRDSAMYRCASSLRQGGETQYFGPGTRLLVL.